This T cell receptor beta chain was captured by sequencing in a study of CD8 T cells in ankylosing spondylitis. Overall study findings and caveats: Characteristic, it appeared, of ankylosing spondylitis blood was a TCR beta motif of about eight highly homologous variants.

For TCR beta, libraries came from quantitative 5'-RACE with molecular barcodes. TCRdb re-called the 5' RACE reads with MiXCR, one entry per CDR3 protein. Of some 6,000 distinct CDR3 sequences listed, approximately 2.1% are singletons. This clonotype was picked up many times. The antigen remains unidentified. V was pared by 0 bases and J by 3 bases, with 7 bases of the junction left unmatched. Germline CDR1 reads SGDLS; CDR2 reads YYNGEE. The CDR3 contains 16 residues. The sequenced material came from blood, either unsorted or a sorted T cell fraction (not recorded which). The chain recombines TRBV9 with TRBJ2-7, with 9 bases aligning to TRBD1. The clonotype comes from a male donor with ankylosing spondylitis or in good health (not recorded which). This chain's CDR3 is CASSVESTGGNYEQYF. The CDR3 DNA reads TGTGCCAGCAGCGTAGAGTCGACAGGGGGTAACTACGAGCAGTACTTC.